The 28 T cell receptor beta chains below come from one sample, sequenced in a study of cytomegalovirus exposure and HLA in healthy donors. PCR involved 60 Vbeta and 13 Jbeta primers. The protocol was immunoSEQ multiplex PCR, while the TCRdb copy is restricted to in-frame clones and leaves out a portion. The table shows 150,000 to 200,000 clones, with about 80% occurring only once. Sequenced material: PBMCs. The receptors shown here come from a woman in her thirties or forties in good health and CMV-seronegative.

This clone was counted once. The chain links TRBV6-5 to TRBJ1-2, with D tentatively TRBD1 (6 bases). Germline-derived CDR1 and CDR2 are MNHEY and SVGAGI. V gave up 5 bases and J gave up 8 bases, with 18 bases separating them. The CDR3 runs to 14 residues. Here the CDR3 reads CASSRYRAELGYTF. In DNA, the CDR3 is TGTGCCAGCAGTCGTTACAGGGCCGAGCTGGGCTACACCTTC.

This clone was seen once. The chain recombines TRBV5-1 with TRBJ2-3; D is undetermined. V lost 2 bases to trimming and J lost 4 bases, with 17 bases between them. CDR1 and CDR2 (germline): SGHRS, YFSETQ. The CDR3 spans 16 residues. The CDR3 nucleotides are TGCGCCAGCAGCTTACGGAGTCTGATGTCTGCAGATACGCAGTATTTT. This gives the protein CASSLRSLMSADTQYF.

This rearrangement joins TRBV7-9 to TRBJ1-1; tentative D call: TRBD1 (5 bases). The ends were cut back, 2 bases at V and 4 bases at J, with 11 bases in the middle. Germline loops: CDR1 SEHNR, CDR2 FQNEAQ (reference sequence). The CDR3 is 14 residues long. The CDR3 is CASSLQRGGTEAFF. In DNA, the CDR3 is TGTGCCAGCAGCTTACAGAGGGGAGGCACTGAAGCTTTCTTT.

The genes are TRBV5-4 and TRBJ2-3; possibly TRBD2 for D (6 bases). The CDR3 has 16 amino acids. Germline lookup yields CDR1 SGHNT and CDR2 YYREEE (reference sequence). V lost 2 bases to trimming and J lost 0 bases, with 13 bases between them. The CDR3 spells CASSFGLAASTDTQYF. The CDR3 coding sequence is TGTGCCAGCAGCTTCGGATTAGCGGCTAGCACAGATACGCAGTATTTT.

V is TRBV7-8 and J is TRBJ1-1; D gene ambiguous. Germline lookup yields CDR1 SGHVS and CDR2 FQNEAQ. V lost 0 bases and J lost 7, with 9 bases in between. The CDR3 is 13 amino acids. CDR3 in amino acids: CASSLANRDEAFF. Written as DNA, the CDR3 is TGTGCCAGCAGCTTAGCAAACCGGGATGAAGCTTTCTTT.

The rearrangement links TRBV27 to TRBJ2-7; TRBD1 agrees at 7 bases. The tail of the sequence fits TRBJ2-1 better, so the J call may be wrong. CDR1 is MNHEY and CDR2 is SMNVEV in the germline V gene (reference sequence). CDR3 size: 13 residues. The CDR3 DNA reads TGTGCCAGCAGGCAGCTAGGGGGCCATGAGCAGTTCTTC. This translates into CASRQLGGHEQFF.

The rearrangement joins TRBV7-2 to TRBJ2-7; TRBD1 aligns across 9 bases. The V segment lost 3 bases and the J segment 1 base; nucleotides outside the gene matches: 1. This CDR3 comprises 14 residues. CDR1 and CDR2 (germline): SGHTA, FQGNSA. In DNA, the CDR3 is TGTGCCAGCAGCTTGACAGGGGGGTCCTACGAGCAGTACGTC. Encoded protein: CASSLTGGSYEQYV.

The chain has TRBV19 and TRBJ1-6, with D maybe TRBD1 (6 bases). The germline V gene encodes CDR1 LNHDA and CDR2 SQIVND (reference sequence). The CDR3 loop spans 18 amino acids. The ends were cut back, 4 bases at V and 5 bases at J, with 21 bases in the middle. The CDR3 sequence is CASSTTATRTAHNSPLHF. The CDR3 nucleotides read TGTGCCAGTAGTACGACTGCCACCCGGACAGCTCATAATTCACCCCTCCACTTT.

The count of this clone is one. The V and J genes are TRBV23-1 and TRBJ1-5, with D perhaps TRBD1 (6 bases). TRBV23-1 qualifies as an ORF whose function is uncertain. V lost 2 bases to trimming and J lost 3 bases, with 23 bases between them. This CDR3 is 19 amino acids long. CDR3 in amino acids: CASSQREGVCGHLNQPQHF. The CDR3, as DNA: TGCGCCAGCAGTCAAAGAGAGGGGGTTTGTGGACATCTCAATCAGCCCCAGCATTTT.

As to this clone: The junction does not match germline at one end; this may be a read error. The rearrangement links TRBV7-3 to TRBJ2-2; 8 nucleotides agree with TRBD2. The CDR3 spans 15 residues. The germline CDR1 and CDR2 sequences are SGHTA and FQGTGA. CDR3 protein: CASSLTSSGTGELFF. The CDR3 DNA follows: TGTGCCAGCAGCCTAACGTCTAGCGGGACCGGGGAGCTGTTTTTT.

The V gene is TRBV5-8, the J gene TRBJ1-5; D not certain. From germline, CDR1 is SGHTS and CDR2 YDEGEE. The V gene lost 1 base and the J gene lost 7 bases, with 18 bases spanning the gap. The CDR3 contains 16 residues. For the CDR3, the DNA is TGTGCCAGCAGCTTGTTCGGTGTTGGCGGGGTACAGCCCCAGCATTTT. Its protein is CASSLFGVGGVQPQHF.

This rearrangement joins TRBV5-8 to TRBJ2-7, with TRBD2 as a possible D gene (6 bases). There are 15 residues in the CDR3. Germline loops: CDR1 SGHTS, CDR2 YDEGEE. Trimming removed 0 bases at V and 5 bases at J, with 15 bases between. The CDR3 protein is CASSLARGVRHEQYF. CDR3 in DNA: TGTGCCAGCAGCTTGGCACGCGGGGTAAGGCACGAGCAGTACTTC.

CDR3 protein: CASSQDSGWMYTEAFF. DNA for the CDR3: TGCGCCAGCAGCCAAGATTCAGGGTGGATGTACACTGAAGCTTTCTTT. The chain links TRBV4-3 to TRBJ1-1; TRBD1 is a possible D gene (5 bases). Germline assignment: CDR1 LGHNA and CDR2 YSLEER. The CDR3 is made up of 16 amino acids. V was trimmed by 0 bases and J by 3 bases, leaving 14 bases between them.

The V gene is TRBV27, the J gene TRBJ1-3, with D hard to call. The germline CDR1 and CDR2 sequences are MNHEY and SMNVEV (reference sequence). The ends were cut back, 5 bases at V and 4 bases at J, with 12 bases in the middle. The CDR3 is 14 amino acids. Written as DNA, the CDR3 is TGTGCCAGCAGTACAAATAGCCTCGGAAACACCATATATTTT. It yields the protein CASSTNSLGNTIYF.

The V gene is TRBV4-3, the J gene TRBJ2-1, with 9 positions matching TRBD2. Germline CDR1 and CDR2: LGHNA and YSLEER. J was trimmed by 5 bases and V by 0 bases; bases with no gene match: 8. CDR3 length: 17 amino acids. CDR3 amino acids: CASSQDLAGRGDNEQFF. CDR3 bases: TGCGCCAGCAGCCAAGATCTAGCGGGAAGGGGGGACAATGAGCAGTTCTTC.

CDR3 sequence reads: CASSSDGGSAGNTIYF. CDR3 DNA sequence: TGCGCCAGCAGCTCTGACGGGGGATCTGCTGGAAACACCATATATTTT. This chain uses TRBV5-1 with TRBJ1-3; tentative D call: TRBD1 (5 bases). V lost 3 bases and J 2 bases, leaving 15 bases between the germline ends. Per the germline V gene, CDR1 is SGHRS and CDR2 is YFSETQ. The CDR3 is 16 residues long. Based on the CDR3 plus reference TRBV5-1 and TRBJ1-3, the full variable domain is KAGVTQTPRYLIKTRGQQVTLSCSPISGHRSVSWYQQTPGQGLQFLFEYFSETQRNKGNFPGRFSGRQFSNSRSEMNVSTLELGDSALYLCASSSDGGSAGNTIYFGEGSWLTVV.

This chain links TRBV11-3 with TRBJ2-5; 9 bases agree with TRBD2. Germline CDR1 and CDR2: SGHNT and YENEEA. The CDR3 is 18 amino acids. With 3 bases clipped from V and 1 base from J, the junction kept 12 bases outside the gene matches. CDR3 residues: CASSFAAGGGGSQETQYF. The CDR3 DNA reads as TGTGCCAGCAGCTTCGCAGCGGGAGGTGGGGGGTCCCAAGAGACCCAGTACTTC.

The chain uses TRBV9 and TRBJ1-1, with 7 bases matching TRBD1. Germline V lookup: CDR1 SGDLS, CDR2 YYNGEE. CDR3 length: 15 residues. V lost 3 bases to trimming and J lost 1 base; unmatched junction nucleotides: 6. The DNA for the CDR3 is TGTGCCAGCAGCGGAGCGACAGGGAGGAACACTGAAGCTTTCTTT. It translates to CASSGATGRNTEAFF.

The chain links TRBV4-3 to TRBJ1-5; D uncertain. The CDR3 sequence is 15 residues long. The germline gives CDR1 LGHNA, CDR2 YSLEER. The V gene lost 5 bases and the J gene lost 6 bases, with 17 bases spanning the gap. CDR3 residues: CASSNTGGPSQPQHF. The CDR3 nucleotides are TGCGCCAGCAGCAATACGGGTGGCCCGAGTCAGCCCCAGCATTTT.

This chain links TRBV19 with TRBJ1-2, with D perhaps TRBD1 (6 bases). V was trimmed by 4 bases and J by 3 bases, leaving 15 bases between them. The CDR3 is made up of 15 amino acids. CDR1 and CDR2 from the germline V gene are LNHDA and SQIVND (reference sequence). The CDR3 is CASSTLTKGDYGYTF. CDR3 DNA: TGTGCCAGTAGTACACTAACGAAGGGGGACTATGGCTACACCTTC. Combining the CDR3 with reference TRBV19 and TRBJ1-2 gives the whole variable domain DGGITQSPKYLFRKEGQNVTLSCEQNLNHDAMYWYRQDPGQGLRLIYYSQIVNDFQKGDIAEGYSVSREKKESFPLTVTSAQKNPTAFYLCASSTLTKGDYGYTFGSGTRLTVV.

The CDR3 region has the DNA TGTGCCAGCAGCGGTAGCGGGATCGGCGATGAGCAGTTCTTC. Translating it yields CASSGSGIGDEQFF. The genes are TRBV9 and TRBJ2-1, with 8 nucleotides matching TRBD2. Unmatched junction bases numbered 7, after V lost 3 bases and J lost 8 bases. In germline, CDR1 is SGDLS, CDR2 YYNGEE. This CDR3 is built from 14 residues.

The chain is built from TRBV6-1 and TRBJ1-4, with 7 positions matching TRBD1. The germline gives CDR1 MNHNS, CDR2 SASEGT. V trimming: 9 bases; J trimming: 2 bases; junction bases outside the gene matches: 6. The CDR3 extends over 14 amino acids. The CDR3 DNA reads as TGTGCCAGTCGGGCGGACAGGACTAATGAAAAACTGTTTTTT. Encoded protein: CASRADRTNEKLFF.

The chain is built from TRBV19 and TRBJ1-5; weak D call: TRBD1 (5 bases). There are 14 residues in the CDR3. Germline assignment: CDR1 LNHDA and CDR2 SQIVND (reference sequence). The CDR3 loop reads CASLGGFDNQPQHF. The CDR3 DNA sequence: TGTGCAAGCCTGGGGGGTTTCGACAATCAGCCCCAGCATTTT.

The chain uses TRBV5-1 and TRBJ2-5, with D perhaps matching TRBD2 (5 bases). Germline CDR1 reads SGHRS; CDR2 reads YFSETQ. Trimming stripped 0 bases from V and 3 bases from J, with 9 bases between. CDR3 length equals 14 residues. In DNA, the CDR3 is TGCGCCAGCAGCTTGGGCCCGAGGGAAGAGACCCAGTACTTC. This encodes CASSLGPREETQYF.

The CDR3 protein is CSVLSGRAADTQYF. The CDR3, as DNA: TGCAGCGTTTTAAGCGGGAGGGCCGCAGATACGCAGTATTTT. The genes are TRBV29-1 and TRBJ2-3, with TRBD2 matching 10 bases. Germline values: CDR1 SQVTM, CDR2 ANQGSEA. J lost 4 bases, V lost 5 bases, and 6 bases had no gene match. The length of the CDR3 is 14 residues.

The chain combines TRBV2 with TRBJ2-3; TRBD2 aligns across 13 bases. This CDR3 region has 16 residues. V lost 6 bases, J lost 3 bases, and 6 bases stayed unmatched. The V gene's germline CDR1 is SNHLY and CDR2 FYNNEI. The CDR3 sequence is CASSRTSGSRTDTQYF. The DNA for the CDR3 is TGTGCCAGCAGCCGGACTAGCGGGAGCCGTACAGATACGCAGTATTTT.

V is TRBV19 and J is TRBJ2-1, with TRBD1 as a possible D gene (5 bases). This CDR3 spans 12 amino acids. Between the trimmed V and J ends, which lost 8 bases and 3 bases, there was a span of 8 bases. Germline CDR1 is LNHDA and CDR2 is SQIVND (reference sequence). CDR3 residues: CASRTGYNEQFF. In nucleotides, the CDR3 is TGTGCCAGTCGAACAGGCTACAATGAGCAGTTCTTC.

V gene TRBV11-3 combines with J gene TRBJ1-1, with D perhaps matching TRBD1 (6 bases). The CDR3 spans 17 residues. Germline V gene sequence: CDR1 SGHNT, CDR2 YENEEA. Trimming removed 1 base from V and 2 bases from J, with 17 bases in between. CDR3 protein: CASSLGPGTGGNTEAFF. As DNA, the CDR3 is TGTGCCAGCAGCTTAGGTCCCGGGACGGGGGGCAACACTGAAGCTTTCTTT.